Sequencing of this T cell receptor beta chain was carried out in a study of blood T cell repertoires in COVID-19. Whole-study context: Nucleic acid was either cDNA or gDNA, and it came from T cells, B-cell-depleted T cells, or PBMCs.

The CDR3 length is 13 residues. CDR1 MDHEN and CDR2 SYDVKM come from the germline V gene. Trimming stripped 1 base from V and 5 bases from J, with 9 bases between. The table came from immunoSEQ multiplex PCR; TCRdb's copy has only in-frame clones and leaves some out. The data hold about 260,000 clones, with 75% to 90% observed a single time. The sequenced material came from peripheral blood. The chain recombines TRBV28 with TRBJ2-7; maybe TRBD2 (6 bases). The origin of this receptor is a woman between 40 and 50 years old who had recovered from COVID-19. CDR3 in DNA: TGTGCCAGCAGTTTATACCCGGGAGACGAGCAGTACTTC. Amino acid sequence: CASSLYPGDEQYF.